This is a list of T cell receptor beta chains from one sample in a study of blood T cells in healthy people across ages. MiXCR, applied by TCRdb to the 5' RACE reads, yields one record per CDR3 protein. The sample includes fewer than 700,000 distinct CDR3 sequences, around 48% of them seen just once. Sequencing was performed on blood. All receptors derive from an older man in good health. The CDR3 runs from the conserved cysteine through the conserved F or W. The order of the fields is D gene, V gene, J gene, clone size, CDR3 protein, CDR3 DNA. The D gene is left open where the match is weak. A row's size may be missing; if present it is once, few, many or a size class.

d_gene: .
v_gene: TRBV20-1
j_gene: TRBJ2-7
abundance: .
CDR3aa: CSARVPYGRNSYEQYF
CDR3nt: TGCAGTGCTAGAGTACCCTACGGACGGAACTCCTACGAGCAGTACTTC

d_gene: TRBD1
v_gene: TRBV28
j_gene: TRBJ1-5
abundance: .
CDR3aa: CASSETGGRAGNQPQHF
CDR3nt: TGTGCCAGCAGTGAGACAGGGGGGCGAGCTGGCAATCAGCCCCAGCATTTT

d_gene: .
v_gene: TRBV27
j_gene: TRBJ1-2
abundance: few
CDR3aa: CASSLGLESVYTF
CDR3nt: TGTGCCAGCAGTTTGGGTTTGGAATCGGTCTACACCTTC

d_gene: .
v_gene: TRBV27
j_gene: TRBJ2-4
abundance: few
CDR3aa: CASSLGGRGIQYF
CDR3nt: TGTGCCAGCAGTTTGGGCGGCAGGGGCATTCAGTACTTC

d_gene: .
v_gene: TRBV30
j_gene: TRBJ2-5
abundance: .
CDR3aa: CAWSVVGETQYF
CDR3nt: TGTGCCTGGAGCGTAGTGGGGGAGACCCAGTACTTC

d_gene: .
v_gene: TRBV5-1
j_gene: TRBJ1-4
abundance: .
CDR3aa: CASSSGTLNEKLFF
CDR3nt: TGCGCCAGCAGCTCCGGGACACTGAATGAAAAACTGTTTTTT

d_gene: .
v_gene: TRBV7-2
j_gene: TRBJ1-1
abundance: .
CDR3aa: CASSAHMNTEAFF
CDR3nt: TGTGCCAGCAGCGCGCATATGAACACTGAAGCTTTCTTT

d_gene: TRBD1
v_gene: TRBV7-2
j_gene: TRBJ2-3
abundance: .
CDR3aa: CASSPQGTGRTDTQYF
CDR3nt: TGTGCCAGCAGCCCCCAAGGGACAGGGCGCACAGATACGCAGTATTTT

d_gene: TRBD1
v_gene: TRBV7-9
j_gene: TRBJ1-2
abundance: many
CDR3aa: CASSALGQVAGGYTF
CDR3nt: TGTGCCAGCAGCGCCCTGGGACAGGTTGCGGGAGGCTACACCTTC

d_gene: .
v_gene: TRBV5-1
j_gene: TRBJ1-1
abundance: .
CDR3aa: CASGRDTEAFF
CDR3nt: TGCGCCAGTGGCAGGGACACTGAAGCTTTCTTT

d_gene: .
v_gene: TRBV29-1
j_gene: TRBJ2-1
abundance: many
CDR3aa: CSAEGLRLGTNEQFF
CDR3nt: TGCAGCGCCGAAGGCCTTCGACTAGGTACCAATGAGCAGTTCTTC

d_gene: .
v_gene: TRBV29-1
j_gene: TRBJ2-2
abundance: few
CDR3aa: CSGRGSSGELFF
CDR3nt: TGCAGCGGGCGGGGCTCTTCCGGGGAGCTGTTTTTT

d_gene: .
v_gene: TRBV5-1
j_gene: TRBJ1-2
abundance: few
CDR3aa: CASSLSRYRDYGYTF
CDR3nt: TGCGCCAGCAGCTTGTCTCGGTACCGTGACTATGGCTACACCTTC

d_gene: .
v_gene: TRBV6-6
j_gene: TRBJ1-4
abundance: many
CDR3aa: CASSLPHSEKLFF
CDR3nt: TGTGCCAGCAGTCTTCCTCACAGTGAAAAACTGTTTTTT

d_gene: .
v_gene: TRBV6-4
j_gene: TRBJ1-5
abundance: once
CDR3aa: CASLPGRAMEPDSNQPQHF
CDR3nt: TGTGCCAGCTTACCTGGACGGGCCATGGAACCGGATAGCAATCAGCCCCAGCATTTT

d_gene: .
v_gene: TRBV4-3
j_gene: TRBJ2-3
abundance: few
CDR3aa: CASSQDVLMSSTDTQYF
CDR3nt: TGCGCCAGCAGCCAAGACGTCCTGATGAGTAGCACAGATACGCAGTATTTT

d_gene: TRBD2
v_gene: TRBV7-2
j_gene: TRBJ2-7
abundance: few
CDR3aa: CASSSSGVAQYF
CDR3nt: TGTGCCAGCAGCTCGAGCGGGGTAGCCCAGTACTTC

d_gene: .
v_gene: TRBV6-5
j_gene: TRBJ1-6
abundance: .
CDR3aa: CASRTGTNSPLHF
CDR3nt: TGTGCCAGCAGGACCGGGACTAATTCACCCCTCCACTTT

d_gene: TRBD1
v_gene: TRBV12-3/TRBV12-4
j_gene: TRBJ1-2
abundance: .
CDR3aa: CAGSPGTAAYGYTF
CDR3nt: TGTGCCGGCAGCCCCGGGACAGCGGCGTATGGCTACACCTTC

d_gene: TRBD2
v_gene: TRBV5-1
j_gene: TRBJ2-3
abundance: .
CDR3aa: CASSAAGGLSDTQYF
CDR3nt: TGCGCCAGCAGCGCAGCGGGAGGGCTCTCAGATACGCAGTATTTT

d_gene: .
v_gene: TRBV20-1
j_gene: TRBJ2-5
abundance: few
CDR3aa: CSATGEGQETQYF
CDR3nt: TGCAGTGCTACCGGAGAGGGTCAAGAGACCCAGTACTTC

d_gene: .
v_gene: TRBV7-2
j_gene: TRBJ2-1
abundance: .
CDR3aa: CASSFEGGPYNEQFF
CDR3nt: TGTGCCAGCAGCTTCGAGGGAGGCCCCTACAATGAGCAGTTCTTC

d_gene: TRBD1
v_gene: TRBV11-2
j_gene: TRBJ1-5
abundance: once
CDR3aa: CASSSDRVAQPQHF
CDR3nt: TGTGCCAGCAGCTCGGACAGGGTGGCTCAGCCCCAGCATTTT

d_gene: .
v_gene: TRBV20-1
j_gene: TRBJ2-7
abundance: .
CDR3aa: CSARAHNEQYF
CDR3nt: TGCAGTGCTAGAGCCCACAACGAGCAGTACTTC

d_gene: .
v_gene: TRBV7-9
j_gene: TRBJ1-6
abundance: .
CDR3aa: CASSLASAPLHF
CDR3nt: TGTGCCAGCAGCTTAGCAAGCGCACCCCTCCACTTT

d_gene: TRBD1
v_gene: TRBV6-5
j_gene: TRBJ2-7
abundance: .
CDR3aa: CASRRTGTGSYEQYF
CDR3nt: TGTGCCAGCAGGCGGACCGGGACAGGGTCCTACGAGCAGTACTTC

d_gene: .
v_gene: TRBV7-2
j_gene: TRBJ2-5
abundance: .
CDR3aa: CASSLVSQHSPQYF
CDR3nt: TGTGCCAGCAGCTTAGTCTCACAGCACAGCCCCCAGTACTTC

d_gene: .
v_gene: TRBV12-3/TRBV12-4
j_gene: TRBJ1-2
abundance: .
CDR3aa: CASSLQTLLNYGYTF
CDR3nt: TGTGCCAGCAGTTTACAAACACTCCTTAACTATGGCTACACCTTC

d_gene: TRBD1
v_gene: TRBV6-5
j_gene: TRBJ2-7
abundance: .
CDR3aa: CASSSRDRYNEQYF
CDR3nt: TGTGCCAGCAGTTCCCGGGACAGATACAATGAGCAGTACTTC

d_gene: .
v_gene: TRBV28
j_gene: TRBJ2-5
abundance: .
CDR3aa: CASSFGRGGREEQYF
CDR3nt: TGTGCCAGCAGTTTTGGGCGGGGTGGAAGAGAGGAGCAGTACTTC

d_gene: .
v_gene: TRBV5-1
j_gene: TRBJ2-1
abundance: .
CDR3aa: CASSLTVEQFF
CDR3nt: TGCGCCAGCAGCTTAACGGTTGAGCAGTTCTTC

d_gene: TRBD2
v_gene: TRBV4-1
j_gene: TRBJ2-1
abundance: few
CDR3aa: CASSQVSAGGSYNEQFF
CDR3nt: TGCGCCAGCAGCCAAGTTTCGGCGGGGGGCTCCTACAATGAGCAGTTCTTC

d_gene: .
v_gene: TRBV4-2
j_gene: TRBJ2-1
abundance: .
CDR3aa: CASGQPTSYNEQFF
CDR3nt: TGTGCCAGCGGCCAACCGACTAGTTACAATGAGCAGTTCTTC

d_gene: TRBD2
v_gene: TRBV20-1
j_gene: TRBJ2-7
abundance: .
CDR3aa: CSARDHSGRGHEQYF
CDR3nt: TGCAGTGCTAGAGATCATAGCGGGAGGGGCCACGAGCAGTACTTC

d_gene: TRBD1
v_gene: TRBV10-3
j_gene: TRBJ1-3
abundance: once
CDR3aa: CAISAGTAYSSGNTIYF
CDR3nt: TGTGCCATCAGCGCCGGGACAGCTTATTCCTCTGGAAACACCATATATTTT

d_gene: TRBD1
v_gene: TRBV5-1
j_gene: TRBJ2-7
abundance: few
CDR3aa: CASSSQGTPYEQYF
CDR3nt: TGCGCCAGCAGCTCACAGGGGACCCCCTACGAGCAGTACTTC

d_gene: TRBD1
v_gene: TRBV28
j_gene: TRBJ2-7
abundance: .
CDR3aa: CASSPRRWQGDEQYF
CDR3nt: TGTGCCAGCAGTCCGCGGCGGTGGCAGGGGGACGAGCAGTACTTC

d_gene: .
v_gene: TRBV20-1
j_gene: TRBJ2-3
abundance: .
CDR3aa: CSAREWTDTQYF
CDR3nt: TGCAGTGCCCGAGAGTGGACAGATACGCAGTATTTT

d_gene: TRBD2
v_gene: TRBV4-3
j_gene: TRBJ2-3
abundance: .
CDR3aa: CASSQGEGPGDTQYF
CDR3nt: TGCGCCAGCAGCCAGGGGGAGGGCCCCGGAGATACGCAGTATTTT

d_gene: .
v_gene: TRBV12-3/TRBV12-4
j_gene: TRBJ2-4
abundance: .
CDR3aa: CASKDSVAKNIQYF
CDR3nt: TGTGCCAGCAAAGACAGCGTAGCCAAAAACATTCAGTACTTC

d_gene: TRBD1
v_gene: TRBV20-1
j_gene: TRBJ1-1
abundance: .
CDR3aa: CSVRPYGIVGTGRDEAFF
CDR3nt: TGCAGTGTTAGACCCTACGGGATTGTGGGGACAGGGAGAGATGAAGCTTTCTTT

d_gene: .
v_gene: TRBV25-1
j_gene: TRBJ2-3
abundance: .
CDR3aa: CASSGGQILGTDTQYF
CDR3nt: TGTGCCAGCAGTGGCGGACAGATCCTTGGCACAGATACGCAGTATTTT

d_gene: TRBD2
v_gene: TRBV11-2
j_gene: TRBJ2-3
abundance: .
CDR3aa: CASSFGRLRYTQYF
CDR3nt: TGTGCCAGCAGCTTCGGGAGGTTGAGGTATACGCAGTATTTT

d_gene: .
v_gene: TRBV7-3
j_gene: TRBJ2-3
abundance: .
CDR3aa: CASSQGQDTQYF
CDR3nt: TGTGCCAGCAGCCAAGGACAGGATACGCAGTATTTT

d_gene: .
v_gene: TRBV7-2
j_gene: TRBJ1-6
abundance: .
CDR3aa: CASSLALITGWPPLHF
CDR3nt: TGTGCCAGCAGCTTAGCGCTGATCACAGGGTGGCCACCCCTCCACTTT

d_gene: .
v_gene: TRBV9
j_gene: TRBJ1-2
abundance: few
CDR3aa: CASSVIGYGYTF
CDR3nt: TGTGCCAGCAGCGTAATAGGGTATGGCTACACCTTC

d_gene: TRBD2
v_gene: TRBV20-1
j_gene: TRBJ2-7
abundance: few
CDR3aa: CSARDLSGGGPNEQYF
CDR3nt: TGCAGTGCTAGAGATCTTTCGGGAGGGGGGCCCAACGAGCAGTACTTC

d_gene: TRBD2
v_gene: TRBV7-2
j_gene: TRBJ2-1
abundance: .
CDR3aa: CASSLVTSGNEQFF
CDR3nt: TGTGCCAGCAGCTTAGTGACTAGCGGCAATGAGCAGTTCTTC

d_gene: TRBD2
v_gene: TRBV6-5
j_gene: TRBJ2-1
abundance: .
CDR3aa: CASARAGVSYNEQFF
CDR3nt: TGTGCCAGCGCCCGCGCGGGAGTATCTTACAATGAGCAGTTCTTC

d_gene: TRBD1
v_gene: TRBV12-3/TRBV12-4
j_gene: TRBJ2-7
abundance: once
CDR3aa: CASSPRTGLFYEQYF
CDR3nt: TGTGCCAGCAGTCCCCGGACAGGCCTGTTCTACGAGCAGTACTTC

d_gene: TRBD2
v_gene: TRBV20-1
j_gene: TRBJ2-3
abundance: few
CDR3aa: CSARLAGGGVDTQYF
CDR3nt: TGCAGTGCCAGACTAGCGGGAGGCGGAGTAGATACGCAGTATTTT

d_gene: TRBD2
v_gene: TRBV20-1
j_gene: TRBJ2-1
abundance: few
CDR3aa: CSARDGGGINEQFF
CDR3nt: TGCAGTGCTAGAGACGGGGGAGGGATTAATGAGCAGTTCTTC

d_gene: TRBD1
v_gene: TRBV5-1
j_gene: TRBJ2-1
abundance: .
CDR3aa: CASSGGQGVDEQFF
CDR3nt: TGCGCCAGCAGCGGGGGACAGGGTGTAGATGAGCAGTTCTTC

d_gene: .
v_gene: TRBV7-2
j_gene: TRBJ1-2
abundance: .
CDR3aa: CASSSGTSDGYTF
CDR3nt: TGTGCCAGCAGCTCTGGGACATCTGATGGCTACACCTTC

d_gene: .
v_gene: TRBV14
j_gene: TRBJ1-2
abundance: .
CDR3aa: CASSQDYIGGYTF
CDR3nt: TGTGCCAGCAGCCAAGATTACATCGGAGGCTACACCTTC

d_gene: .
v_gene: TRBV29-1
j_gene: TRBJ2-5
abundance: few
CDR3aa: CSVELGLETQYF
CDR3nt: TGCAGCGTTGAATTGGGGCTGGAGACCCAGTACTTC

d_gene: .
v_gene: TRBV24-1
j_gene: TRBJ2-1
abundance: .
CDR3aa: CATSEEEYNEQFF
CDR3nt: TGTGCCACCAGTGAGGAGGAGTACAATGAGCAGTTCTTC